Below are 3 T cell receptor beta chains sequenced from a single sample in a study of CD8+ T cells in alopecia areata. After isolation, RNA underwent reverse transcription to generate cDNA as the sequencing template. TCRdb's table, derived via immunoSEQ multiplex PCR, lists solely in-frame clones and lacks some. Altogether 150,000 or so clones are present, 80% to 90% being singletons, with the ten largest covering more than 12%. Sequencing used CD8+ T cells sorted from blood, obtained at week 0. Source of these receptors: a human donor with alopecia areata.

This chain joins TRBV4-1 and TRBJ2-7; D not resolved. Germline assignment: CDR1 MGHRA and CDR2 YSYEKL. V was shortened by 2 bases and J by 3 bases, with 17 bases between the two germline ends. This CDR3 spans 16 amino acids. The CDR3 nucleotides are TGCGCCAGCAGCCAATCCGTCCAGAAGCCTGGCTACGAGCAGTACTTC. Amino acid sequence: CASSQSVQKPGYEQYF.

The rearrangement uses TRBV29-1 and TRBJ2-7, with D perhaps TRBD1 (6 bases). The CDR3 is made up of 11 amino acids. The V gene's germline CDR1 is SQVTM and CDR2 ANQGSEA. Trimming cost V 6 bases and J 5 bases, with 11 bases left between them. The chain's CDR3 is CSVLQGDEQYF. CDR3 nucleotide sequence: TGCAGCGTATTACAGGGAGACGAGCAGTACTTC.

The chain couples TRBV6-5 to TRBJ2-5, with TRBD1 matching over 10 bases. The CDR3 length is 15 residues. CDR1 MNHEY and CDR2 SVGAGI come from the germline V gene. Losses at the gene ends were 6 bases for V and 2 bases for J; bases not matched to a gene: 6. The CDR3, as DNA: TGTGCCAGCAGCCTCCGGGACAGGGGTCAAGAGACCCAGTACTTC. Its translation is CASSLRDRGQETQYF.